The clone carrying this T cell receptor (beta chain) occurred many times. Its specificity is unknown. These data are taken from a study of T cell repertoires in cytomegalovirus infection. Findings and limits, study-wide: The study found HLA-C-restricted CMV-specific TCR beta clonotypes dominating the ex vivo response.

This CDR3 region has 15 residues. Trimming pared 2 bases from V and 5 bases from J, leaving 13 bases between. The V gene's germline CDR1 is SEHNR and CDR2 FQNEAQ (reference sequence). Each CDR3 protein gets one entry after TCRdb re-called the reads with MiXCR. The sample lists almost 550,000 distinct CDR3 sequences, about 17% seen once, with 20% to 30% in the top ten. Input material: CD8+ T cells from PBMCs. The receptor comes from a human donor in good health (CMV status not recorded). Some clones in this sample may be carry-over from other donors' samples. The rearrangement links TRBV7-9 to TRBJ1-5; possible D gene TRBD1, 5 bases. CDR3 loop: CASSLIGGTDQPQHF. The CDR3 coding sequence is TGTGCCAGCAGCTTAATCGGGGGGACGGATCAGCCCCAGCATTTT.